A selection of T cell receptor beta chains follows, all from one sample in a study of prognosis after radiotherapy for stage I lung cancer. TCRdb redid the calling of the multiplex PCR reads with MiXCR, one entry per CDR3 protein. Found here are some 27,000 distinct CDR3 sequences, approximately 38% of them singletons; the top ten hold more than 30%. Sequenced here: PBMCs, sampled before or after stereotactic body radiation therapy (not recorded which). These TCRs come from a donor over 45 with non-small cell lung cancer. Both conserved end residues are part of each CDR3. Fields, in order: CDR3 protein, CDR3 DNA, J gene, clone size, V gene, D gene. The D gene is left open where the match is weak. Size is stated for part of the rows, as once, few or many counts, or as a class when the clone is expanded.

CDR3 protein: CATSETGGRTNTGELLF; CDR3 DNA: TGTGCCACCAGTGAAACCGGCGGAAGAACGAACACCGGGGAGCTGTTATTT; J gene: TRBJ2-2; clone size: .; V gene: TRBV24-1; D gene: .
CDR3 protein: CASSLTRDEQFF; CDR3 DNA: TGTGCCAGCAGCTTAACCCGGGATGAGCAGTTCTTC; J gene: TRBJ2-1; clone size: many; V gene: TRBV7-3; D gene: .
CDR3 protein: CASRYFAERGPQGVQYF; CDR3 DNA: TGTGCCAGCAGATACTTTGCGGAGCGGGGACCCCAGGGGGTGCAGTACTTC; J gene: TRBJ2-7; clone size: .; V gene: TRBV7-8; D gene: .
CDR3 protein: CAISESGREGDTQYF; CDR3 DNA: TGTGCCATCAGTGAGTCGGGGCGGGAGGGAGATACGCAGTATTTT; J gene: TRBJ2-3; clone size: few; V gene: TRBV10-3; D gene: TRBD2
CDR3 protein: CASSFSFGANYGYTF; CDR3 DNA: TGTGCCAGCAGCTTTTCCTTTGGGGCGAACTATGGCTACACCTTC; J gene: TRBJ1-2; clone size: .; V gene: TRBV11-2; D gene: .
CDR3 protein: CASSHTGLAGGSEQFF; CDR3 DNA: TGTGCCAGCAGTCACACCGGACTAGCGGGGGGCAGTGAGCAGTTCTTC; J gene: TRBJ2-1; clone size: .; V gene: TRBV12-3/TRBV12-4; D gene: TRBD2
CDR3 protein: CATSEPRQGAVGELFF; CDR3 DNA: TGTGCCACCAGTGAACCGCGACAGGGGGCCGTCGGGGAGCTGTTTTTC; J gene: TRBJ2-2; clone size: .; V gene: TRBV24-1; D gene: TRBD1
CDR3 protein: CASSYNKYRENTEAFF; CDR3 DNA: TGTGCCAGCAGCTACAATAAATATCGAGAGAACACTGAAGCTTTCTTT; J gene: TRBJ1-1; clone size: many; V gene: TRBV27; D gene: .
CDR3 protein: CASSVQGAGGTQYF; CDR3 DNA: TGTGCCAGCAGCGTACAGGGGGCAGGAGGTACGCAGTATTTT; J gene: TRBJ2-3; clone size: .; V gene: TRBV12-3/TRBV12-4; D gene: TRBD1
CDR3 protein: CASSPGTSLGDNEQFF; CDR3 DNA: TGTGCCAGCAGCCCCGGGACTAGCTTAGGGGACAATGAGCAGTTCTTC; J gene: TRBJ2-1; clone size: .; V gene: TRBV6-1; D gene: TRBD2
CDR3 protein: CASSRGQGMYEQYF; CDR3 DNA: TGTGCCAGCAGTAGGGGACAGGGGATGTACGAGCAGTACTTC; J gene: TRBJ2-7; clone size: many; V gene: TRBV6-1; D gene: TRBD1
CDR3 protein: CASSESRVEKLFF; CDR3 DNA: TGTGCCAGCAGTGAGTCAAGGGTTGAAAAACTGTTTTTT; J gene: TRBJ1-4; clone size: once; V gene: TRBV6-1; D gene: .
CDR3 protein: CASSLSAGANNQPQHF; CDR3 DNA: TGTGCCAGCAGTTTATCGGCAGGGGCGAACAATCAGCCCCAGCATTTT; J gene: TRBJ1-5; clone size: many; V gene: TRBV28; D gene: .
CDR3 protein: CASSLVVSSGNTIYF; CDR3 DNA: TGTGCCAGCAGCTTAGTTGTCAGCTCTGGAAACACCATATATTTT; J gene: TRBJ1-3; clone size: .; V gene: TRBV11-2; D gene: .
CDR3 protein: CASSPMRCIYEQYF; CDR3 DNA: TGTGCCAGCAGTCCCATGCGGTGTATCTACGAGCAGTACTTC; J gene: TRBJ2-7; clone size: .; V gene: TRBV28; D gene: .
CDR3 protein: CATRRQDITGELFF; CDR3 DNA: TGTGCCACTAGAAGGCAGGACATCACCGGGGAGCTGTTTTTT; J gene: TRBJ2-2; clone size: .; V gene: TRBV27; D gene: .
CDR3 protein: CSAPDSGRGGEQYF; CDR3 DNA: TGCAGTGCTCCCGACAGCGGGAGGGGAGGCGAGCAGTACTTC; J gene: TRBJ2-7; clone size: .; V gene: TRBV20-1; D gene: TRBD2
CDR3 protein: CASSLASWNNEQFF; CDR3 DNA: TGTGCCAGCAGCTTAGCTAGCTGGAACAATGAGCAGTTCTTC; J gene: TRBJ2-1; clone size: .; V gene: TRBV7-2; D gene: .
CDR3 protein: CASSVAFGGLYNEQFF; CDR3 DNA: TGTGCCAGCAGCGTAGCTTTTGGCGGCCTTTACAATGAGCAGTTCTTC; J gene: TRBJ2-1; clone size: .; V gene: TRBV9; D gene: .